These 3 T cell receptor beta chains originate from one sample sequenced in a study of OX40 agonist ivuxolimab in advanced cancers. Generated by immunoSEQ multiplex PCR, the TCRdb table keeps only in-frame clones and is missing some. The repertoire consists of tens of thousands of clones, with roughly 89% occurring once and the leading ten covering 0.55% to 0.65%. The specimen was CD4+ or CD8+ T cells sorted from blood, collected in a trial of the OX40 agonist ivuxolimab. Source of these receptors: an adult with an advanced solid tumor such as melanoma, head and neck, liver or kidney cancer.

V usage is TRBV2 and J usage is TRBJ2-7, with a tentative D call TRBD2 (6 bases). V lost 7 bases, J lost 4 bases, and 20 bases lay in between. There are 15 residues in the CDR3. Germline CDR1 SNHLY, CDR2 FYNNEI. CDR3 bases: TGTGCCAGCACCATACGAGGGGAGGCCCGGTACGAGCAGTACTTC. This translates into CASTIRGEARYEQYF.

This clone has a handful of counts. The chain's CDR3 is CASSMDRATEAFF. The CDR3 DNA reads as TGTGCCAGCAGCATGGACAGGGCCACTGAAGCTTTCTTT. V is TRBV6-5 and J is TRBJ1-1, with 8 nucleotides matching TRBD1. CDR1 MNHEY and CDR2 SVGAGI come from the germline V gene. V was clipped by 6 bases and J by 4 bases; unmatched bases: 4. The CDR3 totals 13 residues.

This clone was detected only once. The chain carries TRBV10-3 and TRBJ2-5, with 8 bases that match TRBD2. V shed 3 bases and J 1 base; nucleotides not matched to a gene: 1. CDR1 and CDR2 from the germline V gene are ENHRY and SYGVKD. CDR3 size: 14 residues. Here the CDR3 DNA reads TGTGCCATCAGTGACCTAGCGGGCCAAGAGACCCAGTACTTC. This codes for CAISDLAGQETQYF.